Shown below are 26 T cell receptor beta chains from a single sample sequenced in a study of patients and donors after allogeneic stem cell transplantation. TCRdb passed the RT-PCR reads through MiXCR, listing each CDR3 protein once. The table includes about 110,000 distinct CDR3 sequences, 35% detected once. The sequenced sample consisted of blood, either unsorted or a sorted T cell fraction (not recorded which). The receptors stem from a human donor who was either an allogeneic HSCT recipient or a stem cell or donor lymphocyte infusion donor (not recorded which). It is not recorded whose cells these are; they may come from a transplant donor.

The chain combines TRBV7-2 with TRBJ2-1, with 10 bases matching TRBD2. The CDR3 spans 13 residues. Germline V gene lookup returns CDR1 SGHTA and CDR2 FQGNSA. V was clipped by 4 bases and J by 9 bases; unmatched bases: 3. CDR3 nucleotides: TGTGCCAGCAGCTCGGGACTAGCGTCTGAGCAGTTCTTC. This gives the protein CASSSGLASEQFF.

A few counts support this clonotype. V usage is TRBV4-3 and J usage is TRBJ2-3; D perhaps matches TRBD1 (5 bases). Germline CDR1 reads LGHNA; CDR2 reads YSLEER. V lost 0 bases, J lost 6 bases, and 13 bases lay in between. This CDR3 is built from 15 residues. The CDR3 region is CASSQDSQATDTQYF. CDR3 bases: TGCGCCAGCAGCCAAGATTCACAGGCTACTGATACGCAGTATTTT.

This clonotype was seen more than once but under ten times. The genes are TRBV10-3 and TRBJ1-4, with D uncertain. Germline V gene lookup returns CDR1 ENHRY and CDR2 SYGVKD. V was trimmed by 3 bases and J by 7 bases, leaving 15 bases between them. This CDR3 has 15 residues. CDR3 sequence reads: CAISDQGRKGEKLFF. CDR3 nucleotides: TGTGCCATCAGTGACCAAGGGAGAAAGGGTGAAAAACTGTTTTTT.

The chain has TRBV28 and TRBJ2-7, with 8 nucleotides matching TRBD1. CDR3 length: 13 residues. J lost 3 bases, V lost 4 bases, and 2 bases had no gene match. CDR1 MDHEN and CDR2 SYDVKM come from the germline V gene. CDR3 coding DNA: TGTGCCAGCAGTTGGGACAGGAACTACGAGCAGTACTTC. This gives the protein CASSWDRNYEQYF.

This clonotype was picked up a small number of times. V and J are TRBV2 and TRBJ1-1; D unresolved. Germline V CDR1 and CDR2: SNHLY, FYNNEI. V was clipped by 9 bases and J by 1 base, with 9 bases between them. The CDR3 has 12 amino acids. In DNA, the CDR3 is TGTGCCAGACCAGACGGGAACACTGAAGCTTTCTTT. Its translation is CARPDGNTEAFF.

Only a few counts were recorded for this clonotype. The chain uses TRBV12-3 or TRBV12-4 and TRBJ1-5, with D possibly being TRBD1 (5 bases). V was cut by 6 bases and J by 4 bases, with 19 bases left in between. This CDR3 has 16 residues. DNA for the CDR3: TGTGCCAGCAGGGTAGGGCCCGGGGGTTGGAATCAGCCCCAGCATTTT. The encoded protein is CASRVGPGGWNQPQHF.

The chain carries TRBV21-1 and TRBJ2-1; the table assigns TRBD2, which was not confirmed against the DNA. TRBV21-1 is given as a pseudogene. The CDR3 loop spans 15 amino acids. CDR3 amino acids: CASSNEREAANEQFF. The CDR3, as DNA: TGTGCCAGCAGCAACGAGCGGGAGGCGGCGAATGAGCAGTTCTTC.

This clonotype was seen more than once but under ten times. J is TRBJ1-5 and V is TRBV6-1, with D perhaps matching TRBD1 (6 bases). V was shortened by 0 bases and J by 4 bases, with 22 bases between the two germline ends. Germline V gene data show CDR1 as MNHNS and CDR2 as SASEGT. This CDR3 contains 19 residues. CDR3 amino acids: CASSEAQLWNRAFNQPQHF. Here the CDR3 DNA reads TGTGCCAGCAGTGAAGCGCAGTTGTGGAACAGGGCCTTTAATCAGCCCCAGCATTTT.

This clonotype appeared a few times. The chain recombines TRBV7-8 with TRBJ1-1, with D possibly being TRBD1 (6 bases). The V gene lost 4 bases and the J gene lost 6 bases, with 15 bases spanning the gap. Germline loops: CDR1 SGHVS, CDR2 FQNEAQ. CDR3 size: 14 residues. The chain's CDR3 is CASSWDIPGAEAFF. In DNA form, the CDR3 reads TGTGCCAGCAGCTGGGACATTCCTGGAGCTGAAGCTTTCTTT.

This clonotype was observed a few times. CDR3 nucleotide sequence: TGTGCCAGCAGCCCATCAGGGGGTGGAAACACCATATATTTT. Its protein product is CASSPSGGGNTIYF. The V gene is TRBV7-9, the J gene TRBJ1-3; 7 nucleotides match TRBD1. This CDR3 has 14 residues. Looked up from germline, CDR1 is SEHNR and CDR2 is FQNEAQ (reference sequence). Trimming at V came to 5 bases and at J to 3 bases, leaving 4 bases not matched to a gene.

This clonotype was counted ten times or more. This chain joins TRBV20-1 and TRBJ1-4; TRBD1 is a possible D gene (5 bases). CDR1 is DFQATT and CDR2 is SNEGSKA in the germline V gene (reference sequence). There are 13 residues in the CDR3. The V and J ends lost 3 bases and 7 bases respectively, with 12 bases between them. CDR3 in amino acids: CSARVPGGEKLFF. CDR3 nucleotides: TGCAGTGCTAGGGTACCGGGGGGTGAAAAACTGTTTTTT.

This chain connects TRBV7-2 to TRBJ2-1; D not certain. V shed 5 bases and J shed 13 bases, with 12 bases lying between them. The CDR3 is 11 amino acids. Germline lookup yields CDR1 SGHTA and CDR2 FQGNSA. DNA for the CDR3: TGTGCCAGCAGCGCACCGGGTCGTCAGTTCTTC. Amino acids: CASSAPGRQFF.

This clonotype was observed a few times. The gene calls are TRBV20-1 and TRBJ1-1; no firm D call. The CDR3 contains 12 residues. CDR1 is DFQATT and CDR2 is SNEGSKA in the germline V gene (reference sequence). V lost 5 bases, J lost 5 bases, and 12 bases lay in between. The CDR3 nucleotides read TGCAGTGCTGGCCAGCGGAGGACTGAAGCTTTCTTT. Translation gives CSAGQRRTEAFF.

The chain uses TRBV20-1 and TRBJ2-3; D perhaps matches TRBD2 (6 bases). The CDR3 extends over 13 amino acids. Germline V CDR1 and CDR2: DFQATT, SNEGSKA (reference sequence). The DNA of the CDR3 is TGCAGCGTCTGGAGGGCTGGCACAGATACGCAGTATTTT. This sequence encodes CSVWRAGTDTQYF.

Comment on this clonotype: At one of its ends the junction is not consistent with the germline gene, which may arise from a read error. The chain joins TRBV2 to TRBJ2-7, with 7 positions matching TRBD2. The length of the CDR3 is 12 residues. CDR1 and CDR2 (germline): SNHLY, FYNNEI. The CDR3 reads CASSVGPGRGNF. The CDR3 nucleotides read TGTGCCAGCAGTGTGGGGCCGGGGAGGGGAAACTTC.

The chain joins TRBV29-1 to TRBJ1-2; 10 bases agree with TRBD1. Germline lookup yields CDR1 SQVTM and CDR2 ANQGSEA. The V gene end was trimmed by 8 bases and the J gene end by 6 bases; junction bases not matched to a gene: 9. The CDR3 covers 13 residues. CDR3 protein: CSSRQGARDGYTF. The CDR3 DNA follows: TGCAGCTCCAGACAGGGGGCGCGAGATGGCTACACCTTC.

The sample holds many counts of this clonotype. The rearrangement joins TRBV29-1 to TRBJ1-2; D remains ambiguous. The germline gives CDR1 SQVTM, CDR2 ANQGSEA. CDR3 size: 11 residues. Trimming removed 4 bases at V and 7 bases at J, with 10 bases between. CDR3 loop: CSVGGSSGYTF. The CDR3 DNA reads TGCAGCGTTGGGGGTTCAAGTGGCTACACCTTC.

The V call is TRBV15, the J call TRBJ2-7, with a weak D call TRBD2 (5 bases). Looked up from germline, CDR1 is LNHNV and CDR2 is YYDKDF (reference sequence). V was pared by 5 bases and J by 9 bases, with 20 bases between. The CDR3 has 14 residues. The CDR3 spells CATSLLKDGGMQYF. CDR3 in DNA: TGTGCCACCAGCTTGTTAAAGGACGGAGGCATGCAGTACTTC.

This clonotype has more than one count but fewer than ten. The chain combines TRBV6-5 with TRBJ1-4; D is uncertain. The CDR3 spans 14 residues. Germline V gives CDR1 MNHEY, CDR2 SVGAGI. V lost 0 bases and J 4 bases, leaving 6 bases between the germline ends. This CDR3 is CASSYSKGNEKLFF. DNA for the CDR3: TGTGCCAGCAGTTACTCAAAGGGTAATGAAAAACTGTTTTTT.

The chain recombines TRBV4-1 with TRBJ2-3; D might be TRBD2 (5 bases). Germline V gene sequence: CDR1 MGHRA, CDR2 YSYEKL. Trimming took off 3 bases at V and 2 bases at J, with 15 bases between the two ends. This CDR3 is built from 16 residues. For the CDR3, the DNA is TGCGCCAGCAGCCAGTCGGGAAGCCCCTACACAGATACGCAGTATTTT. Translated, it gives CASSQSGSPYTDTQYF.

The chain combines TRBV19 with TRBJ1-5, with D hard to call. Per germline, CDR1 LNHDA and CDR2 SQIVND (reference sequence). The CDR3 is 15 amino acids. V was cut by 5 bases and J by 0 bases, with 11 bases left in between. The CDR3 spells CASSSLGASNQPQHF. Written as DNA, the CDR3 is TGTGCCAGTAGTTCCCTGGGCGCTAGCAATCAGCCCCAGCATTTT.

The chain uses TRBV5-1 and TRBJ2-1; 10 positions agree with TRBD2. Per germline, CDR1 SGHRS and CDR2 YFSETQ. The CDR3 has 16 residues. The junction had 8 bases not matched to a gene; V was cut back by 4 bases and J by 4 bases. CDR3 sequence (DNA): TGCGCCAGCAGCGCCTTGACTAGCGGGTGGTACAATGAGCAGTTCTTC. Protein product: CASSALTSGWYNEQFF.

The chain combines TRBV4-2 with TRBJ2-4; 8 bases map to TRBD1. The CDR3 consists of 17 residues. The J segment lost 0 bases and the V segment lost 4 bases, leaving 8 bases of the junction unmatched. The germline V gene encodes CDR1 LGHNA and CDR2 YNFKEQ. In nucleotides, the CDR3 is TGTGCCAGCAGCCCCGACCGGACAGGGTCAGCCAAAAACATTCAGTACTTC. Protein: CASSPDRTGSAKNIQYF.

Comments on this clonotype: No conserved phenylalanine or tryptophan ends this CDR3, so it is likely a read error. The rearrangement links TRBV20-1 to TRBJ1-2, with 10 bases fitting TRBD1. The V segment lost 6 bases and the J segment 4 bases; nucleotides outside the gene matches: 5. Germline CDR1 reads DFQATT; CDR2 reads SNEGSKA (reference sequence). The CDR3 runs to 13 residues. CDR3 protein: CSAWTGGGYGYTL. The CDR3 nucleotides are TGCAGTGCCTGGACAGGGGGAGGCTATGGCTACACCTTG.

The V gene is TRBV7-9, the J gene TRBJ2-4; unclear D gene. Trimming shortened V by 3 bases and J by 6 bases, and 6 bases separated the two germline ends. Germline-derived CDR1 and CDR2 are SEHNR and FQNEAQ (reference sequence). The CDR3 totals 12 residues. CDR3 amino acids: CASSFLRNIQYF. CDR3 nucleotide sequence: TGTGCCAGCAGCTTTTTGAGAAACATTCAGTACTTC.

Only a few counts were recorded for this clonotype. The V and J genes are TRBV20-1 and TRBJ1-1; D call uncertain. Deletions cut 4 bases from V and 4 bases from J, with 7 bases between. This CDR3 region has 11 residues. In germline, CDR1 is DFQATT, CDR2 SNEGSKA (reference sequence). Here the CDR3 reads CSAIQITEAFF. The CDR3 nucleotides are TGCAGTGCTATTCAGATCACTGAAGCTTTCTTT.